The TCR beta chain described here comes from a study of cytomegalovirus exposure and HLA in healthy donors (dated by TCRdb to 2015 to 2018). Turning to the overall study: An earlier analysis of several hundred of the donors reported more than 250 Gb of sequence data and 117 million unique TCR beta sequences from about 180 million T cells. Approximately 310 gigabases of sequencing data and tens of millions of unique TCR sequences were included in an early release covering about 600 HLA-typed donors. Among the roughly 400 genotyped donors, approximately 76% belonged to the genetic ancestry cluster associated with self-reported Caucasian donors. The aim of the study was to test whether cataloging public T cell receptors could identify signatures of past pathogen exposure. The study used immunosequencing to profile the T cell repertoires of approximately 630 subjects and linked those repertoires to cytomegalovirus serostatus. Besides the first cohort of under 700 subjects, a separate validation cohort made up of about 120 different subjects was used. High-throughput TCR immunosequencing, statistical association of individual TCRs with disease status, and machine learning were combined to predict cytomegalovirus infection status. A later analysis re-analyzed previously published TCR beta repertoires from 650 to 800 donors and added high-resolution HLA genotyping to study TCR occurrence patterns. Rather than using new phenotypic data, the later analysis identified candidate immune exposures from TCR beta sequences and from how often those sequences occurred across donors. In an earlier analysis of over 550 of the donors, high-throughput TCR beta sequencing was used to judge whether each TCR beta V gene segment behaved as functional or pseudogenic. Donor age, sex, ethnicity and CMV serostatus were compiled alongside the repertoire data. A later genetic analysis used genome-wide SNP genotypes for 398 of the 666 donors, treating that subset as a discovery cohort. All discovery cohort repertoires had been generated on a single sequencing platform. HLA typing included class I and class II loci at four-digit resolution. Typing coverage varied by locus: roughly 620-640 donors for A, B, C, DRB1 and DQB1; roughly 520 for DQA1; about 590 for DPA1; more than 450 for DPB1. Because of strong linkage in the cohort, five DR-DQ haplotypes were treated as single units for association and clustering. Among about 360 genotyped donors of the cohort, an average of about 240,000 unique TCR beta nucleotide sequences were sequenced per donor, roughly 20% of them non-productive. What the authors observed across the whole study: Roughly uniform sequencing depth across donors was assumed in presence/absence analyses, although this assumption may not hold. A group of highly shared sequence variants was considered likely to be a technical artifact of the sequencing pipeline. Most TCR sequences were observed very rarely across donors, whereas some public TCRs were present in many individuals. In a later analysis, 16,951 TCR beta sequences were associated with specific HLA alleles at a false discovery rate of 0.05. The earlier analysis of 587 of the donors excluded 15 to 20 rarely observed V segments, including chromosome 9 orphons, because counts were too low. Because the 87-base-pair reads could not distinguish some IMGT-functional V segments, including TRBV6-2 and TRBV6-3, those segments were excluded. In both the original and validation cohorts, the classifier was reported to diagnose cytomegalovirus status with high specificity and sensitivity. Because HLA typing was missing for some donors at each locus, association tests included only the typed subset. A further reported finding was that TCR beta sequences accurately predicted the HLA-A and HLA-B alleles for most subjects in the first cohort. This cohort had only TCR beta chains sequenced, and the lack of alpha or paired-chain data limited which features could be detected. For the cohort, immune exposure information was limited to CMV serostatus. Correlated functional status among segregating V segments might reflect linkage disequilibrium, but an unknown experimental factor could not be ruled out. The study gave a list of 150 to 200 TCR beta chains associated with cytomegalovirus. A later analysis found that TCR association rates varied across HLA loci, with DRB1 alleles showing the most associated TCRs and HLA-C alleles the fewest. In a later analysis, several top co-occurrence clusters were reported to appear linked to parvovirus B19, influenza, CMV and Epstein-Barr virus. Strong co-occurrence of HLA alleles, especially DR and DQ, made assigning TCR associations to individual alleles difficult. V-gene and J-gene trimming of TCR beta chains was associated with a missense DCLRE1C variant in a later genetic analysis, and the association was replicated in an independent cohort. A later analysis found that most CMV-associated TCR beta chains appeared HLA-restricted, with HLA associations seemingly driven largely by CMV exposure. In an earlier analysis of some 550 of the donors, most TCR beta V segments were observed in productive rearrangements about 87% or about 30% of the time, broadly matching IMGT annotations. A later genetic analysis reported fewer N-insertions in productive TCRs among donors in an Asian-associated ancestry cluster than the approximately 700-donor mean. According to the authors, the approach could potentially be generalized to other disease states and immunological phenotypes. A few of the identified cytomegalovirus-associated TCR beta chains were confirmed in vitro to be specific for cytomegalovirus antigens. Compared with equally common non-associated chains, HLA-associated TCR beta chains in a later analysis were more clonally expanded and had lower generation probabilities.

Note on this clone: Its antigen remains undetermined. One base away there is no much larger clone; base qualities are not given.

Library preparation was by the immunoSEQ multiplex PCR assay. A mixture of 60 forward primers for TCR Vbeta segments and 13 reverse primers for TCR Jbeta segments was used in the multiplex PCR. The CDR3 region of rearranged TCR beta genes was amplified from genomic DNA with a multiplex PCR assay. The Illumina HiSeq System was used to sequence the amplified TCR beta libraries as 87-base-pair reads. In the original analysis: In a later analysis, tens of millions of unique TCR beta chains were counted across the 650 to 750 repertoires, and some 10 million of these chains were shared by at least two donors. A nearest-neighbor algorithm error-corrected the raw reads and collapsed the reads into unique sequences, merging closely related sequences to remove PCR and sequencing errors. Alignment of CDR3 sequences to IMGT reference sequences was used to assign V, D and J gene segments. For a sequence to be retained, at least a six-nucleotide match to both a V gene segment and a J gene segment was required. Rearrangements were classified as productive when the CDR3 lacked stop codons and remained in frame with V and J, and all other rearrangements were classified as non-productive. Following IMGT convention, CDR3 was defined as the stretch from the second conserved V-encoded cysteine to the conserved J-encoded phenylalanine. In an earlier analysis of 550 to 650 of the donors, sequences lacking an unambiguous match to a single V gene segment were excluded. An earlier analysis of several hundred of the donors classified V segments as functional when productive rearrangements were above 56.7% and as segregating when the standard deviation between donors was above 5%. A statistical classification framework was built to diagnose cytomegalovirus status from the catalog of TCR beta chain sequences. In a later analysis, V and J genes were assigned by comparing TCR nucleotide sequences against IMGT/GENE-DB human TR gene sequences. A later analysis assigned CDR3 sequences and most-parsimonious VDJ recombination scenarios with the TCRdist pipeline. A later analysis defined each TCR beta chain by its CDR3 amino acid sequence plus V-gene family, and excluded reads lacking a unique V-gene family. To address suspected cross-contamination and a sequencing artifact, a later analysis removed roughly 580 highly shared, low-generation-probability nucleotide sequences. For each public chain, a later analysis derived a clonal expansion index from normalized ranks of inferred template counts within each repertoire. In a later analysis, generation probabilities were computed with a VDJ recombination model fitted to out-of-frame rearrangements, and the resulting probabilities were checked against IGoR. A later analysis scored TCR-TCR, TCR-HLA and TCR-CMV co-occurrence with hypergeometric tests, applying a repertoire-size bias correction to TCR pairs. False discovery rates were estimated in a later analysis by permuting HLA or CMV assignments 20 times. In a later analysis, co-occurring TCRs were grouped using DBSCAN, with TCRdist sequence similarity added in when clustering inside HLA-allele-positive subsets. Repertoires with fewer than 30,000 or more than 120,000 public chains were left out of co-occurrence clustering, as were five repertoires with anomalous nucleotide sharing. Sourced from immuneACCESS, this table was stored by TCRdb with only in-frame sequences that have V and J called. A share of the clones is absent; for the studies checked, an unresolved V gene accounts for under half, and the remainder has no known explanation. The DNA gave D and trimming, while V, J and clone size come from that table. In this sample the table shows some 160,000 clones, less than 90% of which occur a single time. Of the sample, 2% to 2.5% falls within the top ten clones.

The cohort consisted of more than 650 healthy bone marrow donors. All cohort members were sampled while nominally healthy, although unrecorded immune exposures were likely present. The donor tested CMV seronegative, placing the donor among the 350 or so seronegative members of the cohort. Every donor gave a peripheral blood sample, and the peripheral blood mononuclear cells from that sample were used for TCR beta sequencing. Genomic DNA extraction from the blood cell samples was performed with the Qiagen DNeasy Blood Extraction Kit. As encoded in the germline V gene, CDR1 is SGHTA while CDR2 is FQGNSA. From V the trimming removes 3 bases and from J it removes 3 bases, while the gene matches leave 10 bases of the junction unaccounted for. Measured from the cysteine to the phenylalanine, the CDR3 is 16 residues long. Left in the record is the CDR3 DNA by itself, 48 bases read in frame from the first base.

In this chain, TRBV7-2 is recombined with TRBJ2-7, with 8 bases matching TRBD2. This TCR came from a boy under 10 years old in good health and CMV-seronegative. The sample comprised PBMCs. The sequence in DNA is TGTGCCAGCAGCTTTCCGGGACTAGGGCCCCACTACGAGCAGTACTTC. The encoded protein is CASSFPGLGPHYEQYF.